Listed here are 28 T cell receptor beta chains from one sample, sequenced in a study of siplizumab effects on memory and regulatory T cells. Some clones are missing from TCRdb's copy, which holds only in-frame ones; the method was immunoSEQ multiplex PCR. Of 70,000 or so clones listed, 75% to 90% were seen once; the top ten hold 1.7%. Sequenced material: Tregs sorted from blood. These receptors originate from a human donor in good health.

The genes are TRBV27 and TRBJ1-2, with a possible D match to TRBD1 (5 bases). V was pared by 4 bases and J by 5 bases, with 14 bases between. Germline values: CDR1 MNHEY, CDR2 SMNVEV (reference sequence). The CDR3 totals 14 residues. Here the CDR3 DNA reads TGTGCCAGCAGTTCCGCCGGGGCCGGGTATGGCTACACCTTC. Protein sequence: CASSSAGAGYGYTF.

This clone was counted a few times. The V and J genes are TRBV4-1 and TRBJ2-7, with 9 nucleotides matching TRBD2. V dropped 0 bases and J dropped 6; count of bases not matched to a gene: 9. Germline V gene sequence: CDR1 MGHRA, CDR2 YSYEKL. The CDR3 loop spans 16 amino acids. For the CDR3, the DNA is TGCGCCAGCAGCCAAGATTGGACTAGCGCCCCTTCCGAGCAGTACTTC. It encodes CASSQDWTSAPSEQYF.

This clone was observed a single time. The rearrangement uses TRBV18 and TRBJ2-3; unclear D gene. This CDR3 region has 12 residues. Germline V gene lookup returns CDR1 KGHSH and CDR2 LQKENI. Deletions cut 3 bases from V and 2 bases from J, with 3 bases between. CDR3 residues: CASSPNTDTQYF. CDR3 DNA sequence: TGTGCCAGCTCACCCAACACAGATACGCAGTATTTT.

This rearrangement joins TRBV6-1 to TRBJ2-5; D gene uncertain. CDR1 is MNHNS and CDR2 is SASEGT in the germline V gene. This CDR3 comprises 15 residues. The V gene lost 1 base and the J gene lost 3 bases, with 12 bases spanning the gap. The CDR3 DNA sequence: TGTGCCAGCAGTGAAGGGTGGGGTAGAAAAGAGACCCAGTACTTC. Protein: CASSEGWGRKETQYF.

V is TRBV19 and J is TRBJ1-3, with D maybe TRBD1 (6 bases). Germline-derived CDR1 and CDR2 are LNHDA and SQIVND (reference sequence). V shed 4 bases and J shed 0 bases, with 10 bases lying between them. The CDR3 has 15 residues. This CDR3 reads CASSNRDLSGNTIYF. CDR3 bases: TGTGCCAGTAGTAACAGGGACCTCTCTGGAAACACCATATATTTT.

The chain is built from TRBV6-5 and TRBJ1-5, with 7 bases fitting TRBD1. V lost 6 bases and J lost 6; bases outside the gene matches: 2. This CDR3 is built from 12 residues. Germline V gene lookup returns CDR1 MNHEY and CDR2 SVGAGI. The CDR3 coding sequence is TGTGCCAGCAGGGCAGGGGGTCAGCCCCAGCATTTT. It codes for CASRAGGQPQHF.

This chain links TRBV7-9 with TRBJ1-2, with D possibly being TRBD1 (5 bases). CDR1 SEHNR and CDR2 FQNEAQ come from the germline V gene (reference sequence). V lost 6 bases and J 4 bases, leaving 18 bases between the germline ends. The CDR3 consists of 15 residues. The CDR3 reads CASSQGRRQAYGYTF. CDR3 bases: TGTGCCAGCAGTCAGGGACGGAGGCAAGCCTATGGCTACACCTTC.

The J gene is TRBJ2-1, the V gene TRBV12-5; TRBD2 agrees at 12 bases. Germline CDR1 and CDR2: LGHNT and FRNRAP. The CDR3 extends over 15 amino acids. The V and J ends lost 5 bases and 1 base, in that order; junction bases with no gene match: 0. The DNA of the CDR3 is TGTGCTAGTGGTCTAGCGGGAGGGTCCTACAATGAGCAGTTCTTC. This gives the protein CASGLAGGSYNEQFF.

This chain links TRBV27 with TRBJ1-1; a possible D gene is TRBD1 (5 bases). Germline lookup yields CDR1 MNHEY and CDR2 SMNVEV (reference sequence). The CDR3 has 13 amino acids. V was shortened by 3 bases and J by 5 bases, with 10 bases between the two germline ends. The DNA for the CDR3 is TGTGCCAGCAGTTTCCGGTGGGGGACTGAAGCTTTCTTT. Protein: CASSFRWGTEAFF.

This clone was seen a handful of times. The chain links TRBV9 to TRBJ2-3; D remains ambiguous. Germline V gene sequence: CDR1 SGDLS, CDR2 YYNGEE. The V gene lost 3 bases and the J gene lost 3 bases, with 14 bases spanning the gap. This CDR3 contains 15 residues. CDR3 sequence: CASSDRRYGTDTQYF. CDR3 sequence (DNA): TGTGCCAGCAGCGACAGACGATACGGGACAGATACGCAGTATTTT.

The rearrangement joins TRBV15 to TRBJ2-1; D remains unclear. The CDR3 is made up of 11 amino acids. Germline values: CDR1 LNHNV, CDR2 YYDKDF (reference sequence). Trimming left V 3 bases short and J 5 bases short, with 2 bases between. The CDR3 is CATSRDNEQFF. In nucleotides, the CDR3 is TGTGCCACCAGCAGGGACAATGAGCAGTTCTTC.

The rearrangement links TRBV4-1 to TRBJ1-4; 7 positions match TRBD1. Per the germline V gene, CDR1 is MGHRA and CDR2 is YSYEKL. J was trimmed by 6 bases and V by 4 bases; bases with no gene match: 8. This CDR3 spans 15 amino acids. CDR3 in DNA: TGCGCCAGCAGCCGCTTTTTGCAGGGGGATGAAAAACTGTTTTTT. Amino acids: CASSRFLQGDEKLFF.

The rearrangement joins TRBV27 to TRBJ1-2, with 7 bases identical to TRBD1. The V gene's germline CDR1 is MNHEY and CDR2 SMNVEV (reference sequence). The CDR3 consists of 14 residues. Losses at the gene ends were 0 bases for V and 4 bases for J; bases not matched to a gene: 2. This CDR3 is CASSLSDRTYGYTF. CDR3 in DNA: TGTGCCAGCAGTTTATCGGACAGGACCTATGGCTACACCTTC.

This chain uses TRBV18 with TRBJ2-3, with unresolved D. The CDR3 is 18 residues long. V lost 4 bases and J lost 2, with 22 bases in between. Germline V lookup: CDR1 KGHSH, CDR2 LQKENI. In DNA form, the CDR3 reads TGTGCCAGCTCACGGGCACGGCAGGCGGCCGCCCCCACAGATACGCAGTATTTT. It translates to CASSRARQAAAPTDTQYF.

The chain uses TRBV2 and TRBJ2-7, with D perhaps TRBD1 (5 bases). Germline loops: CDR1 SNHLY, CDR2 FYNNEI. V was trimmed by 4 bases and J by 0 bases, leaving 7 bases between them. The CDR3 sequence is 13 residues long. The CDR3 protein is CASSAQVSYEQYF. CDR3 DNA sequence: TGTGCCAGCAGTGCACAGGTCTCCTACGAGCAGTACTTC. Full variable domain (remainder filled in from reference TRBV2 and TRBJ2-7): EPEVTQTPSHQVTQMGQEVILRCVPISNHLYFYWYRQILGQKVEFLVSFYNNEISEKSEIFDDQFSVERPDGSNFTLKIRSTKLEDSAMYFCASSAQVSYEQYFGPGTRLTVT.

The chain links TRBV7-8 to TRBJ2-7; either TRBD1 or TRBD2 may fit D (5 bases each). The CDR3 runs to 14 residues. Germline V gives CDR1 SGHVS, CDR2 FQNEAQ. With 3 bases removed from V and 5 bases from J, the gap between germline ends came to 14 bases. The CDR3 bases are TGTGCCAGCAGCTTCTACGGGACGGGGAACGAGCAGTACTTC. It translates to CASSFYGTGNEQYF.

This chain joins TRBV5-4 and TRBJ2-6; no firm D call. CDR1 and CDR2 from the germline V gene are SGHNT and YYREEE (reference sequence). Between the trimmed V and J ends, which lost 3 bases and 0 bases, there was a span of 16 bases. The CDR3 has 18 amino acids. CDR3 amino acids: CASSSSRHHLSGANVLTF. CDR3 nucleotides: TGTGCCAGCAGCTCCTCTAGACACCACCTCTCTGGGGCCAACGTCCTGACTTTC.

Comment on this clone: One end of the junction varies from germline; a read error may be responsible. Here the CDR3 DNA reads TGTGCCAGCAACTTGGGGGGCACAGGGCCAGATACGCAGTATTTT. It is translated as CASNLGGTGPDTQYF. The gene calls are TRBV5-4 and TRBJ2-3; D is perhaps TRBD1 or TRBD2 (6 bases each). The CDR3 runs 15 residues. The germline CDR1 and CDR2 sequences are SGHNT and YYREEE (reference sequence).

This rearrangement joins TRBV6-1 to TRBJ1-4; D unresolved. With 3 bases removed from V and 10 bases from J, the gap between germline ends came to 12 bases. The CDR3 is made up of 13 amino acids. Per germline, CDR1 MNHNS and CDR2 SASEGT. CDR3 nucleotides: TGTGCCAGCAGTGAGGGGTCGGTCGGAAAACTGTTTTTT. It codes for CASSEGSVGKLFF.

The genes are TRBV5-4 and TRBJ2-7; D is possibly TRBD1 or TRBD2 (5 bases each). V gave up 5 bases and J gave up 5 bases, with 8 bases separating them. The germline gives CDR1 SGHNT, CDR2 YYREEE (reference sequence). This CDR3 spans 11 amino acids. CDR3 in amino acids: CASSRGDEQYF. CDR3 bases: TGTGCCAGCAGTAGAGGGGACGAGCAGTACTTC.

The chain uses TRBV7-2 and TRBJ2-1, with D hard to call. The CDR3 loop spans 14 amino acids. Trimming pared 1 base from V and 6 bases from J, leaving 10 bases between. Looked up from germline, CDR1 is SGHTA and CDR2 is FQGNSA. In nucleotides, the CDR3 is TGTGCCAGCAGCTTAGGGAGTCATCTCAATGAGCAGTTCTTC. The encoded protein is CASSLGSHLNEQFF.

The CDR3 nucleotides are TGTGCCTGGAGTGTAGGGGGGAGGGCCCACGAGCAGTACTTC. Its translation: CAWSVGGRAHEQYF. The chain has TRBV30 and TRBJ2-5; D possibly corresponds to TRBD2 (7 bases). The tail of the sequence fits TRBJ2-7 better, so the J call may be wrong. The CDR3 totals 14 residues. Germline values: CDR1 GTSNPN, CDR2 SVGIG (reference sequence).

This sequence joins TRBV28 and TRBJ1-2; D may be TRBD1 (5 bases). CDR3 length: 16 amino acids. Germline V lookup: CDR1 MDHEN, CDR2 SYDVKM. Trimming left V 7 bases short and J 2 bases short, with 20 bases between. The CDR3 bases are TGTGCCAGCACCCCCTCGGGTCTGGGGGGGAACTATGGCTACACCTTC. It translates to CASTPSGLGGNYGYTF.

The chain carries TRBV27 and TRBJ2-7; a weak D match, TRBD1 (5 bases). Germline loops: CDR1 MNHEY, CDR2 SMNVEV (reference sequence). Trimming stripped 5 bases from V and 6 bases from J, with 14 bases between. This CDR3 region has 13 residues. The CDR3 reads CASSQTVPIEQYF. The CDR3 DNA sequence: TGTGCCAGCAGTCAGACAGTGCCAATCGAGCAGTACTTC.

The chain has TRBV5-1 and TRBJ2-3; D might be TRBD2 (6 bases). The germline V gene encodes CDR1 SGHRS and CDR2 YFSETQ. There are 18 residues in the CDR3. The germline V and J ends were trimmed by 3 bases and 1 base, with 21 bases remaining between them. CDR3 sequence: CASSSIGSSGYRTDTQYF. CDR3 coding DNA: TGCGCCAGCAGCTCGATCGGAAGCAGCGGGTACCGCACAGATACGCAGTATTTT.

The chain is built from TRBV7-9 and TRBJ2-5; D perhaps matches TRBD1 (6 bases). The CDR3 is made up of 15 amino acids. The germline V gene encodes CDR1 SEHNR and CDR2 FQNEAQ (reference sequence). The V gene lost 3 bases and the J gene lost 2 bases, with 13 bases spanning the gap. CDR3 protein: CASSFRGVEQETQYF. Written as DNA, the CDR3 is TGTGCCAGCAGCTTCAGGGGAGTAGAACAAGAGACCCAGTACTTC.

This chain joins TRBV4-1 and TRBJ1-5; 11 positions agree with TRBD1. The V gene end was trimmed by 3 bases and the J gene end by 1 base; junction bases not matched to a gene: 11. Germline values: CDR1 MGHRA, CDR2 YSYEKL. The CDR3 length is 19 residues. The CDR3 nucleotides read TGCGCCAGCAGCCATAGGTGGGACAGGGGGAGAACCAGCAATCAGCCCCAGCATTTT. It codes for CASSHRWDRGRTSNQPQHF.

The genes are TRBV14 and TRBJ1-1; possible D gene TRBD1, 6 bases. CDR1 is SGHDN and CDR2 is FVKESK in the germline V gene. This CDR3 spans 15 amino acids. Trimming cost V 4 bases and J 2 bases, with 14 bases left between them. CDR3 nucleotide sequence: TGTGCCAGCAGCCGACTCAGGGGAATAAACACTGAAGCTTTCTTT. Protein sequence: CASSRLRGINTEAFF. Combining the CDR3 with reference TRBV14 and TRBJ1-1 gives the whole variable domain EAGVTQFPSHSVIEKGQTVTLRCDPISGHDNLYWYRRVMGKEIKFLLHFVKESKQDESGMPNNRFLAERTGGTYSTLKVQPAELEDSGVYFCASSRLRGINTEAFFGQGTRLTVV.